Below are 7 T cell receptor beta chains sequenced from a single sample in a study of cytomegalovirus exposure and HLA in healthy donors. Use of 60 Vbeta and 13 Jbeta primers characterized the PCR. Assay used: immunoSEQ multiplex PCR; TCRdb lists only in-frame clones, some missing. This repertoire shows approximately 160,000 clones, around 86% found once; its top ten account for over 0.85%. Material for sequencing was PBMCs. The receptor set was obtained from a girl under 10 years old in good health and CMV-seropositive.

The V call is TRBV27, the J call TRBJ1-2; 10 positions match TRBD1. J gave up 7 bases and V 3 bases, and 5 bases lay outside the gene matches. The CDR3 runs 14 residues. Germline V gene sequence: CDR1 MNHEY, CDR2 SMNVEV (reference sequence). Here the CDR3 reads CASSFGTGAGGYTF. CDR3 nucleotide sequence: TGTGCCAGCAGTTTTGGGACAGGGGCCGGTGGCTACACCTTC.

The chain links TRBV4-1 to TRBJ2-5; no definite D call. Trimming left V 4 bases short and J 0 bases short, with 6 bases between. Germline CDR1 reads MGHRA; CDR2 reads YSYEKL. The CDR3 consists of 13 residues. CDR3 in amino acids: CASSLQDQETQYF. CDR3 sequence (DNA): TGCGCCAGCAGCCTCCAGGACCAAGAGACCCAGTACTTC.

CDR3 nucleotide sequence: TGTGCCTGGAGGTTTGGCGGGATCTTCAGCTCCTACAATGAGCAGTTCTTC. Its protein is CAWRFGGIFSSYNEQFF. The chain couples TRBV30 to TRBJ2-1, with D possibly being TRBD2 (6 bases). The V end was cut by 3 bases, the J end by 0 bases, with 18 bases between. Germline CDR1 is GTSNPN and CDR2 is SVGIG (reference sequence). This CDR3 has 17 amino acids.

This sequence joins TRBV9 and TRBJ2-1, with D hard to call. This CDR3 contains 13 residues. Germline V gene sequence: CDR1 SGDLS, CDR2 YYNGEE. V was cut by 1 base and J by 7 bases, with 9 bases left in between. As DNA, the CDR3 is TGTGCCAGCAGCGTAAAATCGGAGAATGAGCAGTTCTTC. As protein: CASSVKSENEQFF.

This chain links TRBV30 with TRBJ1-1; TRBD1 matches 7 bases. CDR3 length equals 16 residues. Germline V gene data show CDR1 as GTSNPN and CDR2 as SVGIG (reference sequence). V shed 1 base and J 0 bases; nucleotides not matched to a gene: 8. CDR3 DNA: TGTGCCTGGAGTGGGGGTCCGGGACAGCTGAACACTGAAGCTTTCTTT. Its protein is CAWSGGPGQLNTEAFF.

The chain has TRBV6-1 and TRBJ2-2; maybe TRBD2 (5 bases). The CDR3 consists of 16 residues. The germline V gene has CDR1 MNHNS and CDR2 SASEGT. V dropped 1 base and J dropped 5 bases, with 14 bases sitting between them. The CDR3 DNA reads as TGTGCCAGCAGTGAAGAGAGGGCTACAGTTACCGGGGAGCTGTTTTTT. Protein: CASSEERATVTGELFF.

This clone was found once. This chain uses TRBV6-1 with TRBJ2-7; unclear D gene. Germline CDR1 is MNHNS and CDR2 is SASEGT. The CDR3 is 17 amino acids. The germline V and J ends were trimmed by 4 bases and 1 base, with 20 bases remaining between them. The DNA of the CDR3 is TGTGCCAGCAGTGTTAGTAGGTGGTTTGGCGGTTCCTACGAGCAGTACTTC. Translation gives CASSVSRWFGGSYEQYF.